The present entry profiles one T cell receptor beta chain with its context. Its antigen is unidentified. This record comes from a study of T-cell memory formation after mild COVID-19. Study conclusions and caveats: Contracting CD4+ clones sat mainly in CM and EM; CD8+ in EMRA.

TCRdb passed the 5' RACE reads through MiXCR, listing each CDR3 protein once. There are approximately 88,000 distinct CDR3 sequences in the sample; around 27% occur only once, and roughly 39% lies in the top ten. Looked up from germline, CDR1 is SGHKS and CDR2 is YYEKEE (reference sequence). The CDR3 has 14 residues. V gave up 7 bases and J gave up 10 bases, with 21 bases separating them. The chain recombines TRBV5-5 with TRBJ2-1; D remains unclear. The sequenced sample consisted of PBMCs or a T cell subset sorted from them (not recorded which). The receptor was derived from a man aged 18 to 30 who had mild COVID-19 (a few samples of this study predate the infection). Cell type and time point are not known. The CDR3 region is CASLRVGQSSEQFF. CDR3 bases: TGTGCCAGCCTTCGCGTAGGCCAATCATCGGAGCAGTTCTTC.